What follows is one T cell receptor (beta chain) and its context. This sample stems from a study of blood T cell repertoires in COVID-19. Study summary: Italy, Spain and the United States were the sources of the convalescent and acute COVID-19 samples. Sources were T cells, B-cell-depleted T cells, or PBMCs; the material itself was cDNA or gDNA.

The germline CDR1 and CDR2 sequences are SGHVS and FNYEAQ. CDR3 length equals 17 residues. Trimming took 3 bases from V and 0 from J; bases not matched to a gene: 7. As handled by the study authors: Using reference gene primer amplification, nucleated cell counts were estimated. Only in-frame clones appear in the TCRdb table, and some are missing; sequencing was by immunoSEQ multiplex PCR. V and J calls and clone size are given by that table; D and trimming were obtained from the DNA. The sample has tens of thousands of clones; roughly 84% are singletons. The gene calls are TRBV7-6 and TRBJ2-1; the match to TRBD2 covers 8 bases. The sequenced sample was peripheral blood. The source is a man between 65 and 79 years old with acute or convalescent COVID-19. CDR3 residues: CASSFRGTSSSYNEQFF. The CDR3 nucleotides read TGTGCCAGCAGCTTTCGGGGGACTAGTAGCTCCTACAATGAGCAGTTCTTC.